These T cell receptor beta chains were read from a single sample in a study of graft-versus-host responses after intestinal transplantation. No antigen has been assigned to these receptors. Libraries were prepared by immunoSEQ multiplex PCR; TCRdb keeps only in-frame clonotypes and omits some of them. Of around 96,000 clones listed, roughly 92% are singletons. The sample was unstimulated CD4+ T cells sorted from spleen or lymph node cells, taken before intestinal transplant. These receptors came from a human donor who received an intestinal transplant. Both conserved end residues are part of each CDR3. The D gene is left open where the match is weak. Rows may omit the clone size; those that give it use once, few, many or a size class.

d_call | j_call | v_call | clone_size | cdr3_aa | cdr3_nt
. | TRBJ2-2 | TRBV15 | . | CATSRATFNTGELFF | TGTGCCACCAGCAGAGCGACATTTAACACCGGGGAGCTGTTTTTT
. | TRBJ2-1 | TRBV21-1 | . | CASSKVFVETSGFAASYNEQFF | TGTGCCAGCAGCAAAGTATTCGTGGAAACTAGCGGGTTCGCAGCGTCCTACAATGAGCAGTTCTTC
. | TRBJ1-5 | TRBV6-6 | . | CASSYLEGLRQPQHF | TGTGCCAGCAGTTACCTAGAGGGCCTTAGGCAGCCCCAGCATTTT
. | TRBJ2-5 | TRBV5-1 | . | CASSLGGAKETQYF | TGCGCCAGCAGCTTGGGTGGGGCAAAAGAGACCCAGTACTTC
TRBD2 | TRBJ2-1 | TRBV11-2 | . | CASSRLAGASLYNEQFF | TGTGCCAGCAGCCGACTAGCGGGAGCCTCTCTCTACAATGAGCAGTTCTTC
. | TRBJ1-1 | TRBV10-1 | . | CASRGVWFTEAFF | TGCGCCAGCCGGGGGGTCTGGTTCACTGAAGCTTTCTTT
. | TRBJ2-3 | TRBV5-1 | once | CASSGDLGTDTQYF | TGCGCCAGCAGTGGGGACTTGGGGACAGATACGCAGTATTTT
TRBD1 | TRBJ1-1 | TRBV20-1 | . | CSVQRGLEAFF | TGCAGTGTCCAAAGGGGGCTTGAAGCTTTCTTT
TRBD1 | TRBJ2-2 | TRBV19 | . | CASKDRGTGELFF | TGTGCCAGTAAGGACAGGGGCACCGGGGAGCTGTTTTTT
. | TRBJ2-7 | TRBV6-5 | . | CASSLQQGLEQYF | TGTGCCAGCAGCCTCCAACAGGGTCTCGAGCAGTACTTC
. | TRBJ2-7 | TRBV30 | . | CAWSVLGGGDYYEQYF | TGTGCCTGGAGTGTTCTAGGAGGGGGGGATTACTACGAGCAGTACTTC
. | TRBJ2-2 | TRBV11-2 | . | CASSLIWAGGYTGELFF | TGTGCCAGCAGCTTAATCTGGGCAGGGGGGTACACCGGGGAGCTGTTTTTT
TRBD2 | TRBJ2-1 | TRBV12-5 | . | CASGGGSASYNEQFF | TGTGCTAGTGGCGGGGGGAGTGCCTCCTACAATGAGCAGTTCTTC
. | TRBJ2-3 | TRBV7-3 | . | CASSYFGSTDTQYF | TGTGCCAGCAGCTACTTCGGTAGCACAGATACGCAGTATTTT
. | TRBJ2-7 | TRBV6-1 | . | CASSEGRFYEQYF | TGTGCCAGCAGTGAGGGGAGATTCTACGAGCAGTACTTC
. | TRBJ1-1 | TRBV7-2 | once | CASSPRGDDTEAFF | TGTGCCAGCAGCCCTCGGGGGGATGACACTGAAGCTTTCTTT
TRBD2 | TRBJ2-5 | TRBV5-1 | . | CASSSNSGTSKRTQYF | TGCGCCAGCAGCTCAAACTCCGGGACTAGTAAGAGGACCCAGTACTTC
. | TRBJ2-1 | TRBV5-8 | . | CASSLASSYNEQFF | TGTGCCAGCAGCTTGGCCAGCTCCTACAATGAGCAGTTCTTC
TRBD1 | TRBJ2-7 | TRBV15 | . | CATRDRGVDEQYF | TGTGCCACCCGGGACAGGGGAGTGGACGAGCAGTACTTC
TRBD1 | TRBJ1-4 | TRBV5-8 | once | CASSPGQDGEKLFF | TGTGCCAGCAGCCCGGGACAGGACGGAGAAAAACTGTTTTTT
. | TRBJ1-6 | TRBV11-3 | . | CASSLGLSSPLHF | TGTGCCAGCAGCTTAGGTTTGAGTTCACCCCTCCACTTT
TRBD1 | TRBJ1-2 | TRBV5-1 | . | CASTPRSDRNYGYTF | TGCGCCAGCACCCCGCGATCGGACAGGAACTATGGCTACACCTTC
TRBD1 | TRBJ1-2 | TRBV2 | . | CASSLQGAGGYTF | TGTGCCAGCAGTTTACAGGGGGCCGGTGGCTACACCTTC
. | TRBJ1-5 | TRBV5-6 | . | CASSLAGYSNQPQHF | TGTGCCAGCAGCTTGGCCGGGTACAGCAATCAGCCCCAGCATTTT
TRBD1 | TRBJ2-7 | TRBV30 | . | CAWTPNRGYEQYF | TGTGCCTGGACCCCTAACAGGGGGTACGAGCAGTACTTC
. | TRBJ2-7 | TRBV5-6 | few | CASSPRDSYEQYF | TGTGCCAGCAGCCCCCGGGACTCCTACGAGCAGTACTTC
TRBD2 | TRBJ2-3 | TRBV30 | . | CAWSPTSGGNSDTQYF | TGTGCCTGGAGTCCGACTAGCGGGGGGAATTCGGATACGCAGTATTTT
. | TRBJ1-1 | TRBV7-8 | . | CASTQGWGAFF | TGTGCCAGCACCCAGGGTTGGGGAGCTTTCTTT
TRBD2 | TRBJ2-4 | TRBV19 | few | CASSILAENIQYF | TGTGCCAGTAGTATACTAGCGGAAAACATTCAGTACTTC
TRBD1 | TRBJ1-5 | TRBV19 | . | CASSPGTGLVGQPQHF | TGTGCCAGTAGTCCCGGGACAGGGTTGGTTGGTCAGCCCCAGCATTTT
. | TRBJ1-2 | TRBV7-2 | . | CASSLTRPGFYGYTF | TGTGCCAGCAGCTTAACAAGGCCAGGGTTCTATGGCTACACCTTC
. | TRBJ2-3 | TRBV4-3 | . | CASSQDTGTDTQYF | TGCGCCAGCAGCCAAGATACGGGGACAGATACGCAGTATTTT
. | TRBJ1-2 | TRBV2 | . | CASSQGNYGYTF | TGTGCCAGCAGCCAGGGGAACTATGGCTACACCTTC
. | TRBJ2-7 | TRBV5-4 | . | CASSLDASGSSYEQYF | TGTGCCAGCAGCTTGGATGCCAGTGGGAGCTCCTACGAGCAGTACTTC